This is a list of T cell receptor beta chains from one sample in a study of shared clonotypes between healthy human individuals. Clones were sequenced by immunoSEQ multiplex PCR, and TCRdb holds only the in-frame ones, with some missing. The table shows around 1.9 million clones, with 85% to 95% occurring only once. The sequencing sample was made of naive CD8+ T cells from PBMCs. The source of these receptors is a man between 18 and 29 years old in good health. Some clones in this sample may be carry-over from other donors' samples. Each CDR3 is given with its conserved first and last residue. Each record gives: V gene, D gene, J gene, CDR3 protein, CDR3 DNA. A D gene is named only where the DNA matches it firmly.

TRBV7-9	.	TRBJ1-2	CASSPPTDTYGYTF	TGTGCCAGCAGCCCCCCGACAGATACCTATGGCTACACCTTC
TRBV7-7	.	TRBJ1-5	CASSLGTNQPQHF	TGTGCCAGCAGCTTAGGTACAAATCAGCCCCAGCATTTT
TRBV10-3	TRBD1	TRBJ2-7	CAISPGQGDREQYF	TGTGCCATCAGTCCGGGACAGGGGGATCGGGAGCAGTACTTC
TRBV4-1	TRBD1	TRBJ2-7	CASSQHDRGRTYEQYF	TGCGCCAGCAGCCAACACGACAGGGGGCGCACCTACGAGCAGTACTTC
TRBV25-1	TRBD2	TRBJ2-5	CASRSGGWYQETQYF	TGTGCCAGCAGGTCGGGGGGATGGTACCAAGAGACCCAGTACTTC
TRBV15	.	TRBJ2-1	CATSRAGEQNEQFF	TGTGCCACCAGCAGAGCGGGGGAGCAAAATGAGCAGTTCTTC
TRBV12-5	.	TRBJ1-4	CASVRTVPATNEKLFF	TGTGCTAGTGTCCGAACAGTTCCCGCAACTAATGAAAAACTGTTTTTT
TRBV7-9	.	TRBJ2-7	CASSSRTQMYEQYF	TGTGCCAGCAGCTCAAGGACACAGATGTACGAGCAGTACTTC
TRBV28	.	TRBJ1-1	CAIHPPGGEAFF	TGTGCCATCCACCCCCCAGGAGGTGAAGCTTTCTTT
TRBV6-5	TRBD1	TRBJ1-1	CASLVRTGDTEAFF	TGTGCCAGCCTGGTCCGGACAGGGGACACTGAAGCTTTCTTT
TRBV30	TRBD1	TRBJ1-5	CAWSVFGTGLRQPQHF	TGTGCCTGGAGTGTATTCGGGACAGGGCTGCGGCAGCCCCAGCATTTT
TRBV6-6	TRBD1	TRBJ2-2	CASSWIGQGTGELFF	TGTGCCAGCAGTTGGATCGGACAGGGTACCGGGGAGCTGTTTTTT
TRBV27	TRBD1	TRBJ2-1	CASSANRGDEQFF	TGTGCCAGCAGTGCAAACAGGGGTGATGAGCAGTTCTTC
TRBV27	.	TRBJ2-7	CASSLRIGQFYEQYF	TGTGCCAGCAGTTTAAGGATAGGACAATTCTACGAGCAGTACTTC